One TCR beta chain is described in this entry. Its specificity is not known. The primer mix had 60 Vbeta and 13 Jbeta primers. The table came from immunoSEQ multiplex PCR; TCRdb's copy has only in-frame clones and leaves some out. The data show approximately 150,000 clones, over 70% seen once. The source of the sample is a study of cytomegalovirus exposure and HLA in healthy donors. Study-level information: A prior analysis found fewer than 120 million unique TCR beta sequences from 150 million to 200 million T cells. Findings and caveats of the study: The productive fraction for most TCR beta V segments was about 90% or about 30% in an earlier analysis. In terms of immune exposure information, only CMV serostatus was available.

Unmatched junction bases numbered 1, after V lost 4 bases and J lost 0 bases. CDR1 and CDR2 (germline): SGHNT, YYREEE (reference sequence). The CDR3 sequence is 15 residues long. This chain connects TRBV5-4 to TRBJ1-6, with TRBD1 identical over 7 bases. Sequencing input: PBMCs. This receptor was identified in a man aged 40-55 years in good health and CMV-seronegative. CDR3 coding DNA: TGTGCCAGCAGCCCAGGGGGCTCCTATAATTCACCCCTCCACTTT. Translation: CASSPGGSYNSPLHF. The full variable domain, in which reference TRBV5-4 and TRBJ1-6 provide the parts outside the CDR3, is ETGVTQSPTHLIKTRGQQVTLRCSSQSGHNTVSWYQQALGQGPQFIFQYYREEENGRGNFPPRFSGLQFPNYSSELNVNALELDDSALYLCASSPGGSYNSPLHFGNGTRLTVT.